Listed below are T cell receptor beta chains from one sample, sequenced in a study of blood T cell repertoires in COVID-19. Measured with immunoSEQ multiplex PCR; TCRdb has only the in-frame clones, and not every one. The table lists about 250,000 clones, about 90% of them singletons. Sequenced: PBMCs or T cells enriched from blood (not recorded which). The origin of the receptors is a woman younger than 45 with acute COVID-19. Each CDR3 is given with its conserved first and last residue. The order of the fields is CDR3 length, clone size, J gene, D gene, V gene, CDR3 DNA, CDR3 protein. The D gene is left open where the match is weak. Clone sizes are given selectively: once, few, many, or a class where the clone is expanded.

length: 18
size: .
J: TRBJ1-5
D: TRBD1
V: TRBV19
DNA: TGTGCCAGTAGTCCCGGACAGGGAGGAGGATATAGCAATCAGCCCCAGCATTTT
CDR3: CASSPGQGGGYSNQPQHF

length: 15
size: .
J: TRBJ1-1
D: .
V: TRBV10-2
DNA: TGCGCCAGCAGTGAGTCCCTGGGACAGAACACTGAAGCTTTCTTT
CDR3: CASSESLGQNTEAFF

length: 14
size: .
J: TRBJ1-4
D: TRBD1
V: TRBV28
DNA: TGTGCCAGCGGAGGGACAGGGGGCGAGGAAAAACTGTTTTTT
CDR3: CASGGTGGEEKLFF

length: 18
size: .
J: TRBJ2-7
D: TRBD2
V: TRBV19
DNA: TGTGCCAGTAGTACCGGGGCCCCGACTAGCGGGGAGTTCTACGAGCAGTACTTC
CDR3: CASSTGAPTSGEFYEQYF

length: 13
size: .
J: TRBJ1-6
D: .
V: TRBV12-3/TRBV12-4
DNA: TGTGCCAGCAGTTTCTCTCTCAATTCACCCCTCCACTTT
CDR3: CASSFSLNSPLHF

length: 18
size: .
J: TRBJ2-3
D: TRBD2
V: TRBV7-8
DNA: TGTGCCAGCAGCCTAGAGCACAGCCTTTCTACTAGCGCAGATACGCAGTATTTT
CDR3: CASSLEHSLSTSADTQYF

length: 15
size: once
J: TRBJ1-4
D: TRBD1
V: TRBV9
DNA: TGTGCCAGCAGCTTCCGACAGGGGGGTGAGGAAAAACTGTTTTTT
CDR3: CASSFRQGGEEKLFF

length: 14
size: .
J: TRBJ1-1
D: .
V: TRBV6-5
DNA: TGTGCCAGCAGTTACCGGGGGGCATACACTGAAGCTTTCTTT
CDR3: CASSYRGAYTEAFF

length: 13
size: .
J: TRBJ1-2
D: .
V: TRBV30
DNA: TGTGCCTGGGGACGGGGGGGCAGTTATGGCTACACCTTC
CDR3: CAWGRGGSYGYTF

length: 16
size: once
J: TRBJ2-5
D: TRBD1
V: TRBV19
DNA: TGTGCCAGTAGTATAGATCCGACAGGGACATTCGAGACCCAGTACTTC
CDR3: CASSIDPTGTFETQYF

length: 12
size: .
J: TRBJ1-1
D: .
V: TRBV29-1
DNA: TGCAGCGTCGACAGGTGGAACACTGAAGCTTTCTTT
CDR3: CSVDRWNTEAFF

length: 16
size: .
J: TRBJ1-5
D: .
V: TRBV19
DNA: TGTGCCAGTAGTGCTCGCTCAGGGTCAAACAATCAGCCCCAGCATTTT
CDR3: CASSARSGSNNQPQHF

length: 15
size: once
J: TRBJ1-1
D: .
V: TRBV28
DNA: TGTGCCAGCAGATGGGAGGGTGCTTGGGGCACTGAAGCTTTCTTT
CDR3: CASRWEGAWGTEAFF

length: 15
size: .
J: TRBJ1-3
D: .
V: TRBV19
DNA: TGTGCCAGTAGCCGGGACACAGTTTCTGGAAACACCATATATTTT
CDR3: CASSRDTVSGNTIYF

length: 13
size: .
J: TRBJ1-2
D: .
V: TRBV18
DNA: TGTGCCAGCTCACCAGACTCTAACTATGGCTACACCTTC
CDR3: CASSPDSNYGYTF

length: 15
size: .
J: TRBJ2-3
D: TRBD2
V: TRBV28
DNA: TGTGCCAGCAGCACTGAGCGGGGGGGCATAGATACGCAGTATTTT
CDR3: CASSTERGGIDTQYF

length: 11
size: .
J: TRBJ1-4
D: .
V: TRBV20-1
DNA: TGCAGTGCGCCCGTCGGTGGAAAACTGTTTTTT
CDR3: CSAPVGGKLFF

length: 13
size: .
J: TRBJ2-3
D: .
V: TRBV18
DNA: TGTGCCAGCTCACCACTGAGCGATGGTACGCAGTATTTT
CDR3: CASSPLSDGTQYF

length: 14
size: .
J: TRBJ1-2
D: .
V: TRBV3-1/TRBV3-2
DNA: TGTGCCAGCAGCCATGGGGGGGACCAGGATGGCTACACCTTC
CDR3: CASSHGGDQDGYTF

length: 14
size: .
J: TRBJ2-1
D: .
V: TRBV13
DNA: TGTGCCAGCAGTTACCAGGGGCAGGTGGATGAGCAGTTCTTC
CDR3: CASSYQGQVDEQFF

length: 15
size: few
J: TRBJ2-1
D: TRBD1
V: TRBV10-3
DNA: TGTGCCATCAGTGGTGGACAGGGGGTCAACAATGAGCAGTTCTTC
CDR3: CAISGGQGVNNEQFF

length: 17
size: .
J: TRBJ2-5
D: TRBD1
V: TRBV27
DNA: TGTGCCAGCAGCCTCGGAGTGGGACAGGGGACAAAGGAGACCCAGTACTTC
CDR3: CASSLGVGQGTKETQYF

length: 14
size: .
J: TRBJ2-2
D: .
V: TRBV7-2
DNA: TGTGCCAGCAGCTTGACTGATGCTACCGGGGAGCTGTTTTTT
CDR3: CASSLTDATGELFF

length: 13
size: .
J: TRBJ2-1
D: TRBD2
V: TRBV7-3
DNA: TGTGCCAGCGCGACTAGCCGAAATAATGAGCAGTTCTTC
CDR3: CASATSRNNEQFF

length: 14
size: .
J: TRBJ2-3
D: TRBD2
V: TRBV2
DNA: TGTGCCAGCAGTGCTAGCGGGGGTGTAGATACGCAGTATTTT
CDR3: CASSASGGVDTQYF

length: 15
size: .
J: TRBJ2-5
D: TRBD2
V: TRBV6-1
DNA: TGTGCCAGCAGTGAAGGGGGGGGAGACCAAGAGACCCAGTACTTC
CDR3: CASSEGGGDQETQYF

length: 14
size: .
J: TRBJ1-4
D: .
V: TRBV5-3
DNA: TGTGCCAGAAGCCAGGACAGATGGAATGAAAAACTGTTTTTT
CDR3: CARSQDRWNEKLFF

length: 15
size: .
J: TRBJ2-4
D: TRBD1
V: TRBV11-2
DNA: TGTGCCAGCAGCCAGACAGGGCTGGCCAAAAACATTCAGTACTTC
CDR3: CASSQTGLAKNIQYF

length: 18
size: .
J: TRBJ1-3
D: TRBD1
V: TRBV9
DNA: TGTGCCAGCAGCGTAGCTGGGACAGGGCTTCTCTCTGGAAACACCATATATTTT
CDR3: CASSVAGTGLLSGNTIYF

length: 14
size: few
J: TRBJ1-5
D: .
V: TRBV3-1/TRBV3-2
DNA: TGTGCCAGCAGCCAAGGACAGGGCAATCAGCCCCAGCATTTT
CDR3: CASSQGQGNQPQHF

length: 14
size: .
J: TRBJ1-2
D: .
V: TRBV11-2
DNA: TGTGCCAGCAGCGCCCGCGGAGGGGCTCAAGGCTACACCTTC
CDR3: CASSARGGAQGYTF

length: 15
size: once
J: TRBJ2-3
D: TRBD2
V: TRBV27
DNA: TGTGCCAGCAGCCAGGGAGGGCATGGGTTAGATACGCAGTATTTT
CDR3: CASSQGGHGLDTQYF

length: 18
size: .
J: TRBJ2-1
D: TRBD2
V: TRBV27
DNA: TGTGCCAGCAGTCCCCGTTTTTTAGCGGGGGCCCCCTACAATGAGCAGTTCTTC
CDR3: CASSPRFLAGAPYNEQFF

length: 15
size: .
J: TRBJ2-3
D: TRBD2
V: TRBV3-1/TRBV3-2
DNA: TGTGCCAGCAGCCCGGGACTAGCGGCACTAGATACGCAGTATTTT
CDR3: CASSPGLAALDTQYF

length: 15
size: .
J: TRBJ1-2
D: .
V: TRBV30
DNA: TGTGCCTTCCGACCAGATAGGGTACAGGGATATGGCTACACCTTC
CDR3: CAFRPDRVQGYGYTF

length: 16
size: once
J: TRBJ1-5
D: .
V: TRBV19
DNA: TGTGCCAGTAGTCGCACTACAGGGATTAGCAATCAGCCCCAGCATTTT
CDR3: CASSRTTGISNQPQHF

length: 16
size: .
J: TRBJ2-6
D: .
V: TRBV5-5
DNA: TGTGCCAGCAGCTTGGTTGTCAGAACGGGGGCCAACGTCCTGACTTTC
CDR3: CASSLVVRTGANVLTF

length: 13
size: .
J: TRBJ1-2
D: .
V: TRBV6-5
DNA: TGTGCCAGCAGTTACTCAGGAGGGGCCCCTTCCACCTTC
CDR3: CASSYSGGAPSTF

length: 13
size: once
J: TRBJ1-5
D: .
V: TRBV28
DNA: TGTGCCAGCAGTCTACTGGGGGCCCAGCCCCAGCATTTT
CDR3: CASSLLGAQPQHF

length: 12
size: .
J: TRBJ2-5
D: TRBD1
V: TRBV29-1
DNA: TGCAGCGGGGGACAGGGCGTAGAGACCCAGTACTTC
CDR3: CSGGQGVETQYF

length: 14
size: few
J: TRBJ1-5
D: .
V: TRBV28
DNA: TGTGCCAGCAGGATGGACAGAGGCAATCAGCCCCAGCATTTT
CDR3: CASRMDRGNQPQHF

length: 17
size: few
J: TRBJ1-1
D: TRBD1
V: TRBV4-2
DNA: TGTGCCAGCAGCCAAGATTTACAGGGGGCGTCGGTCACTGAAGCTTTCTTT
CDR3: CASSQDLQGASVTEAFF

length: 11
size: .
J: TRBJ2-2
D: .
V: TRBV27
DNA: TGTGCCAGCAGGCTATCCGGGGAGCTGTTTTTT
CDR3: CASRLSGELFF

length: 14
size: .
J: TRBJ1-1
D: .
V: TRBV7-9
DNA: TGTGCCAGCAGCTTAGCCGGGGGTTGGACTGAAGCTTTCTTT
CDR3: CASSLAGGWTEAFF

length: 18
size: .
J: TRBJ2-4
D: TRBD2
V: TRBV15
DNA: TGTGCCACCAGCAGTGATCGCCCCGGGACTAGTGAGAAAAACATTCAGTACTTC
CDR3: CATSSDRPGTSEKNIQYF

length: 12
size: .
J: TRBJ2-5
D: .
V: TRBV11-2
DNA: TGTGCCAGCAGCCGCCCCTGGGGGCGCGGGTACTTC
CDR3: CASSRPWGRGYF

length: 14
size: .
J: TRBJ1-4
D: .
V: TRBV7-2
DNA: TGTGCCAGCAGCCCCAGGGGCCCTAATGAAAAACTGTTTTTT
CDR3: CASSPRGPNEKLFF

length: 13
size: .
J: TRBJ1-1
D: TRBD1
V: TRBV30
DNA: TGTGCCTGGAGTGTACAGGGGGACACTGAAGCTTTCTTT
CDR3: CAWSVQGDTEAFF